This TCR beta chain was documented in a study of shared T cell receptors in the human thymus. Germline CDR1 SNHLY, CDR2 FYNNEI. This CDR3 has 16 residues. After removal of 1 base from V and 4 bases from J, the junction contained 8 bases not matched to a gene. Libraries were prepared by immunoSEQ multiplex PCR; TCRdb keeps only in-frame clonotypes and omits some of them. The sample includes over 650,000 clones, about 90% of them seen just once. These data are also associated with another study on human thymus T cells. That paper notes: Thymus pieces cut out during corrective heart surgery were the tissue that was used. It looked as if thymic and blood repertoires used V and J genes in a biased way. Overlap was high between thymic repertoires from unrelated individuals, as reported in related research.

Sequenced sample: thymocytes. The rearrangement uses TRBV2 and TRBJ1-2, with 8 bases lining up with TRBD1. The sequence was obtained from a boy under two years old with a congenital heart defect. In DNA form, the CDR3 reads TGTGCCAGCAGTGAAGGGCCGACAGGGGTCGGCTATGGCTACACCTTC. This encodes CASSEGPTGVGYGYTF.